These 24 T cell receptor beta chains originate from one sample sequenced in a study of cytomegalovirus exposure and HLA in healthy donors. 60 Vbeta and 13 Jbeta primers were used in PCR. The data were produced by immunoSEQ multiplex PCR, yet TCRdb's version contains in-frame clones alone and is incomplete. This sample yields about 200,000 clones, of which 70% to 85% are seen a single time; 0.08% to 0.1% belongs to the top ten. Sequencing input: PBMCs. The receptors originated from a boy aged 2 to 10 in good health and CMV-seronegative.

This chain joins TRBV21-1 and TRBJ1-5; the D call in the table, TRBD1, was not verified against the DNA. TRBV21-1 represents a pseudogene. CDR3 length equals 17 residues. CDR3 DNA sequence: TGTGCCAGCAGCAAAGTGTCCCAGGGGGAAGGCAATCAGCCCCAGCATTTT. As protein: CASSKVSQGEGNQPQHF.

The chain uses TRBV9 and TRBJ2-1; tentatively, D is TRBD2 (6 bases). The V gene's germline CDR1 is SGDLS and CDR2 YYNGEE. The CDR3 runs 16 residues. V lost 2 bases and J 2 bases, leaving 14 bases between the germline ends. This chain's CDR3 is CASSVLGTSAYNEQFF. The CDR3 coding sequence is TGTGCCAGCAGCGTCCTCGGGACTTCCGCCTACAATGAGCAGTTCTTC.

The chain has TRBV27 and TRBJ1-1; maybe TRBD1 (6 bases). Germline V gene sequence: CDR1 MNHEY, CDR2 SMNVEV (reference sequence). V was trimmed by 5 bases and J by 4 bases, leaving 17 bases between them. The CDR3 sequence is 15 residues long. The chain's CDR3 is CASSQSTGTVTEAFF. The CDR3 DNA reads TGTGCCAGCAGTCAGAGCACAGGGACGGTCACTGAAGCTTTCTTT.

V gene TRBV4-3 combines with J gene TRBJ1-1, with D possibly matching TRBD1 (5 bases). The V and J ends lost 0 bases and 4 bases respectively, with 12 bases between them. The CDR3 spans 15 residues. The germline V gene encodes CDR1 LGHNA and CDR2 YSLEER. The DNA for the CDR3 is TGCGCCAGCAGCCAAGAATCTGCGGGGACCACTGAAGCTTTCTTT. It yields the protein CASSQESAGTTEAFF.

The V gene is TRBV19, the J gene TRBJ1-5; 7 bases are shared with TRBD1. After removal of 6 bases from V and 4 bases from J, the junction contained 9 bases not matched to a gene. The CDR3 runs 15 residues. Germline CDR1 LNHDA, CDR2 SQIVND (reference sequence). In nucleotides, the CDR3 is TGTGCCAGTAGCCCCCTGGACAGGAAAAATCAGCCCCAGCATTTT. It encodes CASSPLDRKNQPQHF.

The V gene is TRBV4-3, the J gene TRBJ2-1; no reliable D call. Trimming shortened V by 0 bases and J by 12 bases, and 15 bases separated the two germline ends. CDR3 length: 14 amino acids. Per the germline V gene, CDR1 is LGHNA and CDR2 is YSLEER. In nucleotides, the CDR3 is TGCGCCAGCAGCCAAGATACGGTGGGCCGAGTGCAGTTCTTC. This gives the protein CASSQDTVGRVQFF.

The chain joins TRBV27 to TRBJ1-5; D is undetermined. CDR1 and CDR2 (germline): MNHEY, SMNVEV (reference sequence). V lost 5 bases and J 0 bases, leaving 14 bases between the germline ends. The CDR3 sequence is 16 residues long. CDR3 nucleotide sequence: TGTGCCAGCAGTCCGCACAGCCTTCATAGCAATCAGCCCCAGCATTTT. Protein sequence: CASSPHSLHSNQPQHF.

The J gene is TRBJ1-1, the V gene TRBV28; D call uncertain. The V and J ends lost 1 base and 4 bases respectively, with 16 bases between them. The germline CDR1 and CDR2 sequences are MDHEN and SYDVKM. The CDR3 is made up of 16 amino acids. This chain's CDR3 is CASSLSIGRRSTEAFF. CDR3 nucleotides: TGTGCCAGCAGTTTATCCATCGGCCGTCGGAGCACTGAAGCTTTCTTT.

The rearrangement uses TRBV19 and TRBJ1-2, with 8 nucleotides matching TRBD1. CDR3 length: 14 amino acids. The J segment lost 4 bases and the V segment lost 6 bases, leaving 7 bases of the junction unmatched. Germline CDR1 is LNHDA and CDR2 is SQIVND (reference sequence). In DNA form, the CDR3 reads TGTGCCAGTAGGGCCTCCGACAGGGGCTATGGCTACACCTTC. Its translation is CASRASDRGYGYTF.

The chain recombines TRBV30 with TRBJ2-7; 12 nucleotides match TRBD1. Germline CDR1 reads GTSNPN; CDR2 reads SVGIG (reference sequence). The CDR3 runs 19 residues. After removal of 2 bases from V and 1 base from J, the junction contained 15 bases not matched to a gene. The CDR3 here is CAWSPAPGTGGASSYEQYF. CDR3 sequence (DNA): TGTGCCTGGAGTCCCGCTCCCGGGACAGGGGGCGCATCGTCCTACGAGCAGTACTTC.

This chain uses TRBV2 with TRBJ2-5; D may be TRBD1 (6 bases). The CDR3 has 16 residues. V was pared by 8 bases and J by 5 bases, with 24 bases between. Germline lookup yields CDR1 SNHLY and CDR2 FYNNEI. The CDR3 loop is CASSLQGQGSSETQYF. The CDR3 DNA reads TGTGCCAGCTCCCTTCAGGGGCAGGGAAGTTCGGAGACCCAGTACTTC.

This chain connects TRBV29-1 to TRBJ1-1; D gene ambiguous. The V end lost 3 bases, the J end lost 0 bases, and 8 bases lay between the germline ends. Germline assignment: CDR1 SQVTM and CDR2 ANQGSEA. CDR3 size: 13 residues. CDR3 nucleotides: TGCAGCGTTGAGGGAGTCGTGAACACTGAAGCTTTCTTT. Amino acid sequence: CSVEGVVNTEAFF.

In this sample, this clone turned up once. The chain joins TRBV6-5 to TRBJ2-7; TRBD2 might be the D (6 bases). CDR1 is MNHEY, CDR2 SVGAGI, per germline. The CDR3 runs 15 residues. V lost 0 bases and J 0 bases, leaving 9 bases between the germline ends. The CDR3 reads CASSYSTTSSYEQYF. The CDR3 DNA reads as TGTGCCAGCAGTTACTCCACGACTAGCTCCTACGAGCAGTACTTC.

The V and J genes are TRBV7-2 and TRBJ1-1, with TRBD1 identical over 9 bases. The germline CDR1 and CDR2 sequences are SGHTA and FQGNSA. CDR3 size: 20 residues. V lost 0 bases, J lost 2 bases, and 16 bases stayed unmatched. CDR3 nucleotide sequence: TGTGCCAGCAGCTTAGCCCCGGGACAGGGTTTTGTTTTGGGAAACACTGAAGCTTTCTTT. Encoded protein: CASSLAPGQGFVLGNTEAFF.

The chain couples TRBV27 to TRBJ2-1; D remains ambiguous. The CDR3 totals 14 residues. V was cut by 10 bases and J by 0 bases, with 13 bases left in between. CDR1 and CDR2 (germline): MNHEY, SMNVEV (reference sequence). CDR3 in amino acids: CATRDWSSYNEQFF. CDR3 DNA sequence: TGTGCCACTCGAGACTGGAGCTCCTACAATGAGCAGTTCTTC.

DNA for the CDR3: TGTGCCAGCAGCCCTTATAAGGGTACTAGCGGCTCCTACGAGCAGTACTTC. Its protein is CASSPYKGTSGSYEQYF. The chain recombines TRBV13 with TRBJ2-7; 8 bases map to TRBD2. Germline V gives CDR1 PRHDT, CDR2 FYEKMQ (reference sequence). V dropped 5 bases and J dropped 0; count of bases not matched to a gene: 12. The CDR3 contains 17 residues.

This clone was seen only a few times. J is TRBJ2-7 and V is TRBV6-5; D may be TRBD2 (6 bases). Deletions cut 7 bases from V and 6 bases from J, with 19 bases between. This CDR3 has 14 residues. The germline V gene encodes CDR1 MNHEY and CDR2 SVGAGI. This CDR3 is CASKARALGGEQYF. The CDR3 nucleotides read TGTGCCAGCAAAGCTAGGGCCTTGGGGGGCGAGCAGTACTTC.

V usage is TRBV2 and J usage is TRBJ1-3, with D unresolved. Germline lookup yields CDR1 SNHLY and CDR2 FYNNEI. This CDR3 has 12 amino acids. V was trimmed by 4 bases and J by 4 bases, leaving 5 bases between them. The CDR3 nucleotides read TGTGCCAGCAGTGGGAGGGGAAACACCATATATTTT. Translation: CASSGRGNTIYF.

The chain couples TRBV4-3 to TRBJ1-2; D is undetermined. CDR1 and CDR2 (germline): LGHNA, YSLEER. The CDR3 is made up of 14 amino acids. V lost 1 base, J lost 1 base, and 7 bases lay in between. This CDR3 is CASSQARGNYGYTF. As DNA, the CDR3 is TGCGCCAGCAGCCAAGCCCGGGGTAACTATGGCTACACCTTC.

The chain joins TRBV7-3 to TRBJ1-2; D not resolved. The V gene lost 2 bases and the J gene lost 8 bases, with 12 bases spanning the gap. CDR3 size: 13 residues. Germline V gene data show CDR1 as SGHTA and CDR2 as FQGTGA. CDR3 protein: CASSLDPSEGYTF. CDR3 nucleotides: TGTGCCAGCAGCTTAGACCCCAGCGAAGGCTACACCTTC.

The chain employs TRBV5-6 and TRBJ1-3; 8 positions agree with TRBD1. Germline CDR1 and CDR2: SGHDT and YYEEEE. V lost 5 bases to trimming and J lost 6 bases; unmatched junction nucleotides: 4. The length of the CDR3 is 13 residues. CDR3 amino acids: CASRGQGANTIYF. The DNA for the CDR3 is TGTGCCAGCAGGGGGCAGGGGGCAAACACCATATATTTT. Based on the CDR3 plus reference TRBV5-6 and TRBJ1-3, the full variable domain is DAGVTQSPTHLIKTRGQQVTLRCSPKSGHDTVSWYQQALGQGPQFIFQYYEEEERQRGNFPDRFSGHQFPNYSSELNVNALLLGDSALYLCASRGQGANTIYFGEGSWLTVV.

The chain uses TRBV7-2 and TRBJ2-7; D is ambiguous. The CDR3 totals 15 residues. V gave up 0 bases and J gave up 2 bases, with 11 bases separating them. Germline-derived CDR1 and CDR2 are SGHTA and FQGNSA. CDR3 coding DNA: TGTGCCAGCAGCTTAGCGGCCCTAGGCCCCTACGAGCAGTACTTC. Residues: CASSLAALGPYEQYF.

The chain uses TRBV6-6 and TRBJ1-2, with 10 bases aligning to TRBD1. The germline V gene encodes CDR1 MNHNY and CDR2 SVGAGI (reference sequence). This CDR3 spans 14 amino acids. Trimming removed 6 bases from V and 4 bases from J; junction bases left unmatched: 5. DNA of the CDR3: TGTGCCAGCAGGCCGGGACAGGGGAGCTATGGCTACACCTTC. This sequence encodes CASRPGQGSYGYTF.

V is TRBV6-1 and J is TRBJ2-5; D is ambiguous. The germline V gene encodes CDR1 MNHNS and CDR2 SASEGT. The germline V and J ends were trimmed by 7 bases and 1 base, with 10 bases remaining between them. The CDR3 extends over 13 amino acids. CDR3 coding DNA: TGTGCCAGCACCCCTGGGCCCCAAGAGACCCAGTACTTC. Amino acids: CASTPGPQETQYF.